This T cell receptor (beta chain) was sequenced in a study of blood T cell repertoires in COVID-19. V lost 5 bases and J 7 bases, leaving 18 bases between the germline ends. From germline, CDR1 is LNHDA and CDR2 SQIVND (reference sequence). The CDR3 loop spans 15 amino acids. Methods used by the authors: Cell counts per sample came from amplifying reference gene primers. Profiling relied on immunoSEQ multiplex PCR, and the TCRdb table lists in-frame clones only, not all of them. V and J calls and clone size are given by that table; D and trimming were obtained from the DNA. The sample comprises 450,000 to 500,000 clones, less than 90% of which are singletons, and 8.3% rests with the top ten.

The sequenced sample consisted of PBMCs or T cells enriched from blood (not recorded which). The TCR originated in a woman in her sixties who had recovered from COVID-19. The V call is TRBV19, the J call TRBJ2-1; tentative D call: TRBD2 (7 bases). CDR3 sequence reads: CASSWGGARLNEQFF. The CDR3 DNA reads TGTGCCAGTAGTTGGGGGGGGGCGCGTCTAAATGAGCAGTTCTTC.